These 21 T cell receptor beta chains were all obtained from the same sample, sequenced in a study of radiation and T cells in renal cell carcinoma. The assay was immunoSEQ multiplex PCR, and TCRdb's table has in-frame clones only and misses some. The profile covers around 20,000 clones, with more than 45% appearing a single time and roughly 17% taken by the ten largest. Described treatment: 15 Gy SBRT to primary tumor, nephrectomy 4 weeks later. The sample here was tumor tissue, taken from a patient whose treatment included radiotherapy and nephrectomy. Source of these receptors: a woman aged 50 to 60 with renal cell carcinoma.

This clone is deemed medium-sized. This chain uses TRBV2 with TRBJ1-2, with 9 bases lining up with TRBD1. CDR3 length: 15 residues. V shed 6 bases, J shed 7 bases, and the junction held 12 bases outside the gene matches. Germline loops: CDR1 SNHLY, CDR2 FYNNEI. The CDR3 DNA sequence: TGTGCCAGCAGGATCACCACAGGGGGCGCCGGTGGCTACACCTTC. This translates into CASRITTGGAGGYTF.

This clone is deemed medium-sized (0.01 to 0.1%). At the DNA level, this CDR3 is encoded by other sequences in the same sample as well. In DNA, the CDR3 is TGCGCCAGCCGACAGAGCTATGGCTACACCTTC. This codes for CASRQSYGYTF. The chain employs TRBV10-2 and TRBJ1-2; TRBD1 is a possible D gene (5 bases). Germline-derived CDR1 and CDR2 are WSHSY and SAAADI. With 8 bases removed from V and 4 bases from J, the gap between germline ends came to 8 bases. The length of the CDR3 is 11 residues.

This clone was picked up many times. DNA for the CDR3: TGTGCCAGCTCACCACCGACAGGGGTCGACACCGGGGAGCTGTTTTTT. Translating gives CASSPPTGVDTGELFF. This rearrangement joins TRBV18 to TRBJ2-2; 8 nucleotides align to TRBD1. The V gene end was trimmed by 0 bases and the J gene end by 3 bases; junction bases not matched to a gene: 3. The germline V gene encodes CDR1 KGHSH and CDR2 LQKENI. This CDR3 is built from 16 residues.

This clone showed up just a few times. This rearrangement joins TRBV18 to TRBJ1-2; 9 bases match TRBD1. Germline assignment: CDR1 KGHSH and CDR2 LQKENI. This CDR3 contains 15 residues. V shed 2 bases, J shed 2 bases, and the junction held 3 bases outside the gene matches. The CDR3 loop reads CASSPETGGNYGYTF. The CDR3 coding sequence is TGTGCCAGCTCACCAGAGACAGGGGGGAACTATGGCTACACCTTC.

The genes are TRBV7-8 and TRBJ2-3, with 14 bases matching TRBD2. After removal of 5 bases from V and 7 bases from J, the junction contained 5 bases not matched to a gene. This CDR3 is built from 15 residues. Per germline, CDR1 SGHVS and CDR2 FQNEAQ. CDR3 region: CASSLRTSGGYTQYF. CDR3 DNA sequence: TGTGCCAGCAGCCTGCGGACTAGCGGGGGGTATACGCAGTATTTT.

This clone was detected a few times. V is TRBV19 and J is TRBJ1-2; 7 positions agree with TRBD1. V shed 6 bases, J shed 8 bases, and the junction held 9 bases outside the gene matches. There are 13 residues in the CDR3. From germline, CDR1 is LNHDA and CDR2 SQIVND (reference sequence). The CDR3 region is CASRGQTGLGYTF. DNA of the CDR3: TGTGCCAGTAGGGGTCAGACAGGGCTGGGCTACACCTTC.

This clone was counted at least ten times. This CDR3 reads CASSTRNSPLHF. CDR3 nucleotides: TGTGCCAGCAGCACTCGTAATTCACCCCTCCACTTT. V is TRBV21-1 and J is TRBJ1-6. TRBV21-1 is an annotated pseudogene. The CDR3 length is 12 residues.

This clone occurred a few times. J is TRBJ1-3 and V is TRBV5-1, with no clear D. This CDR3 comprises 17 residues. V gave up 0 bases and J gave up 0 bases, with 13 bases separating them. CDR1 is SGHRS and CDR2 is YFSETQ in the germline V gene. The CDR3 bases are TGCGCCAGCAGCTTGGTTACTGCGGGAAGCTCTGGAAACACCATATATTTT. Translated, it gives CASSLVTAGSSGNTIYF.

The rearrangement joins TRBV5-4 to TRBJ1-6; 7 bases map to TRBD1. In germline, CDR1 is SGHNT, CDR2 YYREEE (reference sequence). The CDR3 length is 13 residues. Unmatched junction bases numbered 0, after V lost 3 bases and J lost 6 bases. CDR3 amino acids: CASSWDSNSPLHF. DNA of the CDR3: TGTGCCAGCAGCTGGGACAGTAATTCACCCCTCCACTTT. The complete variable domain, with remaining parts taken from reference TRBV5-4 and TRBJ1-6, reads ETGVTQSPTHLIKTRGQQVTLRCSSQSGHNTVSWYQQALGQGPQFIFQYYREEENGRGNFPPRFSGLQFPNYSSELNVNALELDDSALYLCASSWDSNSPLHFGNGTRLTVT.

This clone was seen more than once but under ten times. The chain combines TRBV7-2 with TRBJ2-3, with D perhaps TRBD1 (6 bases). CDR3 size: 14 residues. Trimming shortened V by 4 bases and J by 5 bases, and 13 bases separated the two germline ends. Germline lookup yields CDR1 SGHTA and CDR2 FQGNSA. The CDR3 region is CASSSNSGVDTQYF. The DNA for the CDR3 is TGTGCCAGCAGCTCAAACTCAGGGGTAGATACGCAGTATTTT.

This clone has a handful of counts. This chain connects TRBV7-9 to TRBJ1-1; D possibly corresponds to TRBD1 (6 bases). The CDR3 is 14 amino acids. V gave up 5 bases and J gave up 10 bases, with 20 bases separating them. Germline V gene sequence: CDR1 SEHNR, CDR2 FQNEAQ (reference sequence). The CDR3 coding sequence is TGTGCCAGCAGCCCTCCGGGGGTGGGGGCAGGAGCTTTCTTT. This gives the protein CASSPPGVGAGAFF.

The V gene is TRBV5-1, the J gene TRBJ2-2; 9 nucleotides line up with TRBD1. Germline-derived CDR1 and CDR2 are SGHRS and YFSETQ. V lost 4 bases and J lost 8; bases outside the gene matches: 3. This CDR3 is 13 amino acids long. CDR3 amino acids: CASSPQGAGELFF. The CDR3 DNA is TGCGCCAGCAGCCCACAGGGGGCGGGGGAGCTGTTTTTT. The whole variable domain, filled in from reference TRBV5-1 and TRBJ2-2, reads KAGVTQTPRYLIKTRGQQVTLSCSPISGHRSVSWYQQTPGQGLQFLFEYFSETQRNKGNFPGRFSGRQFSNSRSEMNVSTLELGDSALYLCASSPQGAGELFFGEGSRLTVL.

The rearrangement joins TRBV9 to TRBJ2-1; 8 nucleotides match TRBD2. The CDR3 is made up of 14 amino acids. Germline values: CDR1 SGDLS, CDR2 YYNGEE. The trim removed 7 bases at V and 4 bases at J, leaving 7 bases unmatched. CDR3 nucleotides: TGTGCCAGCGCCGAGACGGGGGGGTACAATGAGCAGTTCTTC. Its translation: CASAETGGYNEQFF.

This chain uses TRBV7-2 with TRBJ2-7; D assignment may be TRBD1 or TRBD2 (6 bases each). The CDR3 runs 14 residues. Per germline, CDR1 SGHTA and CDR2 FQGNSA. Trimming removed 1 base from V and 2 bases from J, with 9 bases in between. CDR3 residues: CASSLGGGTYEQYF. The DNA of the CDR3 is TGTGCCAGCAGCTTAGGAGGGGGGACCTACGAGCAGTACTTC.

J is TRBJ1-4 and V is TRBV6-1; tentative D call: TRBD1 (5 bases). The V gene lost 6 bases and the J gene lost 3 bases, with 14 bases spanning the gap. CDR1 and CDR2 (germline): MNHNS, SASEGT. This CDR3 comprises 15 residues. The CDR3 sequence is CASSLGGDPNEKLFF. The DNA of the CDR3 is TGTGCCAGCAGCCTGGGGGGGGACCCTAATGAAAAACTGTTTTTT.

CDR3 sequence reads: CASSNPGPYEQYF. In DNA form, the CDR3 reads TGTGCCAGCAGCAATCCGGGGCCCTACGAGCAGTACTTC. The V call is TRBV5-4, the J call TRBJ2-7, with D perhaps matching TRBD1 or TRBD2 (5 bases each). CDR3 length equals 13 residues. Germline CDR1 SGHNT, CDR2 YYREEE (reference sequence). The ends were cut back, 4 bases at V and 2 bases at J, with 10 bases in the middle.

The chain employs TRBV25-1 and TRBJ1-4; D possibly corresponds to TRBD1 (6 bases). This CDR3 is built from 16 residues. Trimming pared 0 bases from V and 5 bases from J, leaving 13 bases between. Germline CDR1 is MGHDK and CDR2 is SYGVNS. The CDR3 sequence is CASSEYRGGTNEKLFF. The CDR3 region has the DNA TGTGCCAGCAGTGAATATAGGGGGGGGACAAATGAAAAACTGTTTTTT. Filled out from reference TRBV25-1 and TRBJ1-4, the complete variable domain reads EADIYQTPRYLVIGTGKKITLECSQTMGHDKMYWYQQDPGMELHLIHYSYGVNSTEKGDLSSESTVSRIRTEHFPLTLESARPSHTSQYLCASSEYRGGTNEKLFFGSGTQLSVL.

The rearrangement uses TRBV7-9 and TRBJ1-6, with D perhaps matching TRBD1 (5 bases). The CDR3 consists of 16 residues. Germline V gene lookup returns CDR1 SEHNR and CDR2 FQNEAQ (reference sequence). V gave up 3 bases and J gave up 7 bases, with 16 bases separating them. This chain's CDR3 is CASSLWTGGRNSPLHF. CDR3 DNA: TGTGCCAGCAGCTTGTGGACCGGGGGACGAAATTCACCCCTCCACTTT.

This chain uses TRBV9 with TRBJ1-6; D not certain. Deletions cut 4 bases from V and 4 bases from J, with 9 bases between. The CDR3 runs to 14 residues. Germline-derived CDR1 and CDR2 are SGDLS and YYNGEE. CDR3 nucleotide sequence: TGTGCCAGCAGCCCGGAGGAATATAATTCACCCCTCCACTTT. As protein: CASSPEEYNSPLHF.

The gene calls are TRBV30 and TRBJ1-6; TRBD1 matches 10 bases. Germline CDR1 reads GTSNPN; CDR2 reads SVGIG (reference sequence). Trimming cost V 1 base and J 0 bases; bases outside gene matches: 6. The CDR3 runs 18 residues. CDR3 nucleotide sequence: TGTGCCTGGAGTGCGGGACAGGGGCTAAACTCCTATAATTCACCCCTCCACTTT. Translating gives CAWSAGQGLNSYNSPLHF.

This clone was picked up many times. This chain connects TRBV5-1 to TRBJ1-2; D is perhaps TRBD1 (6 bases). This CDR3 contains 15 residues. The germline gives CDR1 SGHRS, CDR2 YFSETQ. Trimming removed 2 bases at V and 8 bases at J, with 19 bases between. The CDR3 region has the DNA TGCGCCAGCAGCTTAATGACAGGTCCAAAAGGGGGCTACACCTTC. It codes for CASSLMTGPKGGYTF.